This T cell receptor beta chain is drawn from a study of vaccination and CD4 T cells after COVID-19. Study in general: A median of approximately 100 days (range 35 to 161) separated diagnosis from post-COVID sampling.

Treatment reported: approximately 9-day PBMC culture with coronavirus spike peptide pools or control peptides (ViraFEST assay). The CDR3 length is 15 residues. Germline values: CDR1 SNHLY, CDR2 FYNNEI. Trimming shortened V by 7 bases and J by 1 base, and 14 bases separated the two germline ends. Oncomine TCR Beta short-read sequencing was applied to DNA from cultured CD4+ T cells. TCRdb re-called the PCR reads with MiXCR, one entry per CDR3 protein. The table has under 11,000 distinct CDR3 sequences, 69% seen once. The table lists this clonotype with a few counts. The antigen is not known. Sequencing was carried out using CD4+ T cells from blood, cultured in vitro. The J gene is TRBJ1-5, the V gene TRBV2; no definite D call. This receptor was identified in a human donor who had recovered from COVID-19. CDR3 in DNA: TGTGCCAGCAACTGGAGCCGAAGCAGCAATCAGCCCCAGCATTTT. Its translation: CASNWSRSSNQPQHF.